A single sample is the source of the 9 T cell receptor beta chains below, sequenced in a study of cytomegalovirus exposure and HLA in healthy donors. TCRdb's copy holds only in-frame clones and misses some; the assay was immunoSEQ multiplex PCR. Altogether some 170,000 clones are present, approximately 86% being singletons, with the ten largest covering less than 3%. Sequencing input: PBMCs. The receptors were gathered from a man between 18 and 29 years old in good health and CMV-seropositive.

CDR3 nucleotide sequence: TGTGCCAGCAGCTTTAAGCCCTCCTACGAGCAGTACTTC. Residues: CASSFKPSYEQYF. The chain is built from TRBV7-2 and TRBJ2-7; D gene ambiguous. Germline V lookup: CDR1 SGHTA, CDR2 FQGNSA. V shed 3 bases and J shed 0 bases, with 6 bases lying between them. This CDR3 has 13 amino acids.

The J gene is TRBJ1-2, the V gene TRBV2, with 7 bases lining up with TRBD1. Looked up from germline, CDR1 is SNHLY and CDR2 is FYNNEI. Germline trimming cut 7 bases from V and 6 bases from J; bases unmatched to any gene: 11. The CDR3 loop spans 14 amino acids. CDR3 nucleotide sequence: TGTGCCAGCATGGAGACAGGGCGGTATAATGGCTACACCTTC. Protein sequence: CASMETGRYNGYTF.

The rearrangement links TRBV7-2 to TRBJ1-2; D remains unclear. This CDR3 is 14 amino acids long. Per the germline V gene, CDR1 is SGHTA and CDR2 is FQGNSA. Between the trimmed V and J ends, which lost 4 bases and 5 bases, there was a span of 14 bases. CDR3 sequence reads: CASSSMSGGYGYTF. The CDR3 DNA reads as TGTGCCAGCAGCTCAATGTCCGGCGGGTATGGCTACACCTTC.

In this sample, this clone turned up a few times. The chain employs TRBV10-3 and TRBJ2-1; 7 bases agree with TRBD1. The CDR3 extends over 15 amino acids. CDR1 and CDR2 (germline): ENHRY, SYGVKD. V lost 0 bases to trimming and J lost 2 bases; unmatched junction nucleotides: 1. This chain's CDR3 is CAISESTGPYNEQFF. The CDR3 region has the DNA TGTGCCATCAGTGAGTCGACAGGGCCCTACAATGAGCAGTTCTTC.

The chain has TRBV4-2 and TRBJ1-1; TRBD1 might be the D (6 bases). Germline CDR1 LGHNA, CDR2 YNFKEQ. The CDR3 sequence is 15 residues long. V shed 1 base and J shed 5 bases, with 14 bases lying between them. The CDR3 DNA follows: TGTGCCAGCAGCCAAGTGGGTAGGGGGTGGACTGAAGCTTTCTTT. Protein: CASSQVGRGWTEAFF.

V gene TRBV15 combines with J gene TRBJ2-5, with TRBD2 identical over 7 bases. CDR3 length equals 14 residues. The germline V gene encodes CDR1 LNHNV and CDR2 YYDKDF (reference sequence). V dropped 3 bases and J dropped 3; count of bases not matched to a gene: 4. The CDR3 loop reads CATSRSLAEETQYF. CDR3 in DNA: TGTGCCACCAGCAGGAGCCTAGCGGAAGAGACCCAGTACTTC.

This sequence joins TRBV7-2 and TRBJ1-2, with 9 bases fitting TRBD1. Per the germline V gene, CDR1 is SGHTA and CDR2 is FQGNSA. The ends lost 7 bases at V and 4 bases at J; junction bases unmatched: 10. This CDR3 contains 15 residues. The CDR3 protein is CASTQGGQGIYGYTF. The DNA of the CDR3 is TGTGCCAGCACGCAGGGGGGACAGGGCATCTATGGCTACACCTTC.

This chain joins TRBV4-2 and TRBJ2-5; 8 nucleotides line up with TRBD1. The CDR3 length is 15 residues. The germline gives CDR1 LGHNA, CDR2 YNFKEQ. V trimming: 4 bases; J trimming: 5 bases; junction bases outside the gene matches: 9. CDR3 protein: CASSRTAGGRETQYF. The CDR3 DNA reads as TGTGCCAGCAGCCGAACGGCAGGGGGCAGGGAGACCCAGTACTTC.

The chain recombines TRBV5-8 with TRBJ1-2, with 10 bases matching TRBD1. Germline V gene lookup returns CDR1 SGHTS and CDR2 YDEGEE. V lost 4 bases, J lost 8 bases, and 5 bases stayed unmatched. The CDR3 runs to 13 residues. DNA for the CDR3: TGTGCCAGCAGCCGGGACAGGGGCAACGGCTACACCTTC. Amino acids: CASSRDRGNGYTF.